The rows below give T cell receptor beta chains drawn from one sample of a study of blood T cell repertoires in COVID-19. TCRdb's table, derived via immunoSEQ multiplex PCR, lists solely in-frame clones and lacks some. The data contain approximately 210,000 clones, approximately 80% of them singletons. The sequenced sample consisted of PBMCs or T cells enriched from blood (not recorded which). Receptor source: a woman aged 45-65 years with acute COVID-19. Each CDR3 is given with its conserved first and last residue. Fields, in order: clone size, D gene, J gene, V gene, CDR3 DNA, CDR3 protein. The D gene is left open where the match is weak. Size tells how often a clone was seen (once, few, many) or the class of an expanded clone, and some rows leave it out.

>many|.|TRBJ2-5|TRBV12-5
TGTGCTAGTGGTTTGGACCCTATCCAAGAGACCCAGTACTTC
CASGLDPIQETQYF
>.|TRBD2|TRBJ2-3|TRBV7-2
TGTGCCAGCAGCTTAGCCAAACTAGCGGGATCGTTCACAGATACGCAGTATTTT
CASSLAKLAGSFTDTQYF
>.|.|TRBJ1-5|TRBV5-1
TGCGCCAGCAGCAGGGGGGAGGGCGCGGGCAATCAGCCCCAGCATTTT
CASSRGEGAGNQPQHF
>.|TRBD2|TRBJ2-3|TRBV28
TGTGCCAGCAGATTCGGACTAGCGGGGACAGATACGCAGTATTTT
CASRFGLAGTDTQYF
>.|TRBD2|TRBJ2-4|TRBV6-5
TGTGCCAGTCGGACTAGCGTTGGGGGTGGAAACATTCAGTACTTC
CASRTSVGGGNIQYF
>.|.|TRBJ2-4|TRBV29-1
TGCAGCGTTGGAGGTGATGGAAACATTCAGTACTTC
CSVGGDGNIQYF
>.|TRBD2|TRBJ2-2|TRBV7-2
TGTGCCAGCAGCTTAACCCCTAGCGGGGGTGGCGGGGAGCTGTTTTTT
CASSLTPSGGGGELFF
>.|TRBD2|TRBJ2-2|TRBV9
TGTGCCAGCAGCGTGGCAGCGGGGTCGAACACCGGGGAGCTGTTTTTT
CASSVAAGSNTGELFF
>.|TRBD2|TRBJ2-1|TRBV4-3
TGCGCCAGCAGCCTCCAGCGGGAGCTTAAATACAATGAGCAGTTCTTC
CASSLQRELKYNEQFF
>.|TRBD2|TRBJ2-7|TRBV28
TGTGCCAGCAGGCCGGATCGGGAGGCAACCTACGAGCAGTACTTC
CASRPDREATYEQYF
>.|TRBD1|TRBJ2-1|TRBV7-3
TGTGCCAGCAGCTGCCAGTGGGGACAGGGGAGAGTCGCCAATGAGCAGTTCTTC
CASSCQWGQGRVANEQFF
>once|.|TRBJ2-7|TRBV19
TGTGCCAGTAGTATGGGGCTAGCGTACTCCTACGAGCAGTACTTC
CASSMGLAYSYEQYF
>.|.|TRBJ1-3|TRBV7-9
TGTGCCAGCAGCTTGGAGGGACTCTCTGGAAACACCATATATTTT
CASSLEGLSGNTIYF
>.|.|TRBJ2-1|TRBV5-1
TGCGCCAGCAGCTTGGAATCCAGCGCCTACAATGAGCAGTTCTTC
CASSLESSAYNEQFF
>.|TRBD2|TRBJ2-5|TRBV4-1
TGCGCCAGCAGCCAAGAGCCACTACCAGGCTTGGGGGGGGAGACCCAGTACTTC
CASSQEPLPGLGGETQYF
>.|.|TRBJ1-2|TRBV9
TGTGCCAGCAGCGTAGATGGAGACGGGGACTATGGCTACACCTTC
CASSVDGDGDYGYTF
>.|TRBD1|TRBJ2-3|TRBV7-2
TGTGCCAGCAGCTTGCGACAGGGGAGCACAGATACGCAGTATTTT
CASSLRQGSTDTQYF
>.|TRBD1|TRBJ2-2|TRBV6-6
TGTGCCAGCAGTTCCGCGGGACAGGGGGGCACCGGGGAGCTGTTTTTT
CASSSAGQGGTGELFF
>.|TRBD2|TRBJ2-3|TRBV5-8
TGTGCCAGCAGCAAATGGGGGGGAACAGATACGCAGTATTTT
CASSKWGGTDTQYF
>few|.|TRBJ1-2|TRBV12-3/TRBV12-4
TGTGCCAGCGGACCGGCGGGAGGCTATGGCTACACCTTC
CASGPAGGYGYTF
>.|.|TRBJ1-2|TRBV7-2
TGTGCCAGCAGCTACAATGCTAACTATGGCTACACCTTC
CASSYNANYGYTF
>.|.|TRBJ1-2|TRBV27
TGTGCCAGCAGTTCCACGGGGGGAAGCTACACCTTC
CASSSTGGSYTF